Presented here are 15 T cell receptor beta chains from one specimen sequenced in a study of blood T cells in healthy people across ages. Through a sample-barcoded 5' primer and a J-beta primer mix, a second PCR was run for roughly 6 to 11 cycles. TCRdb used MiXCR to reprocess the 5' RACE reads, holding one entry per CDR3 protein. The top ten clones hold about an eighth of a sample with fewer than 900,000 distinct CDR3 sequences, 30% to 45% of them seen once. Sequenced input: blood. All receptors come from a man younger than 35 in good health.

The chain recombines TRBV6-6 with TRBJ2-1, with 8 bases lining up with TRBD1. With V trimmed by 2 bases and J by 8 bases, 8 bases remained unmatched. This CDR3 has 15 residues. CDR1 and CDR2 (germline): MNHNY, SVGAGI (reference sequence). This chain's CDR3 is CASSYATGAHHEQFF. The DNA of the CDR3 is TGTGCCAGCAGTTACGCGACAGGGGCGCATCATGAGCAGTTCTTC.

In this sample, this clonotype turned up many times. This chain links TRBV12-3 or TRBV12-4 with TRBJ2-1; D remains ambiguous. V was clipped by 1 base and J by 7 bases, with 5 bases between them. The CDR3 is 12 residues long. In nucleotides, the CDR3 is TGTGCCAGCAGTTTAGGGCAGAATGAGCAGTTCTTC. As protein: CASSLGQNEQFF.

This clonotype has a handful of counts. The rearrangement joins TRBV5-8 to TRBJ2-1; no reliable D call. Per the germline V gene, CDR1 is SGHTS and CDR2 is YDEGEE. This CDR3 contains 14 residues. The V and J ends lost 0 bases and 6 bases respectively, with 10 bases between them. The CDR3 protein is CASSLGRWTNEQFF. The CDR3 DNA reads TGTGCCAGCAGCTTGGGCCGGTGGACCAATGAGCAGTTCTTC.

Concerning this clonotype: A read error may explain this, as a much larger clone is one base away. The rearrangement joins TRBV7-2 to TRBJ2-5; 8 nucleotides line up with TRBD1. CDR3 length equals 13 residues. Germline trimming cut 3 bases from V and 6 bases from J; bases unmatched to any gene: 3. Germline V CDR1 and CDR2: SGHTA, FQGNSA. CDR3 in DNA: TGTGCCAGCAGCTTTGGGACAGGAAAGACCCAGTACTTC. Its protein is CASSFGTGKTQYF.

In this sample, this clonotype turned up a few times. The chain links TRBV5-1 to TRBJ1-1; 9 bases map to TRBD1. Germline values: CDR1 SGHRS, CDR2 YFSETQ. CDR3 size: 15 residues. Unmatched junction bases numbered 5, after V lost 4 bases and J lost 1 base. CDR3 residues: CASSRTGGPNTEAFF. For the CDR3, the DNA is TGCGCCAGCAGCAGAACAGGGGGCCCGAACACTGAAGCTTTCTTT. The full variable domain, its missing parts supplied by reference TRBV5-1 and TRBJ1-1, is KAGVTQTPRYLIKTRGQQVTLSCSPISGHRSVSWYQQTPGQGLQFLFEYFSETQRNKGNFPGRFSGRQFSNSRSEMNVSTLELGDSALYLCASSRTGGPNTEAFFGQGTRLTVV.

The chain recombines TRBV10-3 with TRBJ2-3, with D possibly being TRBD2 (6 bases). Germline CDR1 reads ENHRY; CDR2 reads SYGVKD. The length of the CDR3 is 16 residues. The V end was cut by 6 bases, the J end by 0 bases, with 16 bases between. CDR3 in amino acids: CAISLLPAGSTDTQYF. CDR3 bases: TGTGCCATCAGCCTCCTCCCTGCGGGGAGCACAGATACGCAGTATTTT.

This clonotype came up a few times. The chain is built from TRBV6-2 or TRBV6-3 and TRBJ1-2; D unclear. This CDR3 has 11 amino acids. Germline V lookup: CDR1 MNHEY, CDR2 SVGEGT. Trimming cost V 4 bases and J 8 bases, with 8 bases left between them. CDR3 bases: TGTGCCAGCAGTTTCCGGATGGGCTACACCTTC. Translated, it gives CASSFRMGYTF.

The table lists this clonotype with many counts. This chain connects TRBV4-2 to TRBJ2-3, with unresolved D. V lost 4 bases, J lost 2 bases, and 7 bases lay in between. Per germline, CDR1 LGHNA and CDR2 YNFKEQ. The CDR3 is 13 residues long. The CDR3 sequence is CASSPESTDTQYF. The CDR3 bases are TGTGCCAGCAGCCCGGAATCCACAGATACGCAGTATTTT.

The chain uses TRBV7-9 and TRBJ2-4; no reliable D call. CDR3 length: 15 residues. V was clipped by 4 bases and J by 0 bases, with 10 bases between them. CDR1 is SEHNR and CDR2 is FQNEAQ in the germline V gene (reference sequence). Written as DNA, the CDR3 is TGTGCCAGCAGCTGGAGCGAGGAAGCCAAAAACATTCAGTACTTC. It yields the protein CASSWSEEAKNIQYF.

The chain employs TRBV7-3 and TRBJ2-2; TRBD1 might be the D (6 bases). The CDR3 totals 16 residues. Germline V gene lookup returns CDR1 SGHTA and CDR2 FQGTGA. V lost 5 bases, J lost 0 bases, and 13 bases lay in between. The CDR3 is CASSPRGTANTGELFF. The CDR3 DNA reads TGTGCCAGCAGCCCAAGGGGGACCGCGAACACCGGGGAGCTGTTTTTT.

The chain couples TRBV9 to TRBJ2-3; D gene uncertain. Germline CDR1 SGDLS, CDR2 YYNGEE. The CDR3 has 15 residues. V was clipped by 0 bases and J by 0 bases, with 8 bases between them. In nucleotides, the CDR3 is TGTGCCAGCAGCGTAGGTCCGGTCAGCACAGATACGCAGTATTTT. It translates to CASSVGPVSTDTQYF.

In this sample, this clonotype turned up a few times. A much larger clone differs by one base, so this may be a read error. The V and J genes are TRBV4-2 and TRBJ2-7, with no clear D. This CDR3 is 14 amino acids long. Deletions cut 6 bases from V and 3 bases from J, with 15 bases between. CDR1 and CDR2 from the germline V gene are LGHNA and YNFKEQ. This chain's CDR3 is CASSAGTANYEQYF. DNA of the CDR3: TGTGCCAGCAGTGCAGGAACAGCGAACTACGAGCAGTACTTC.

This clonotype has more than one count but fewer than ten. The V and J genes are TRBV4-1 and TRBJ2-5; D remains unclear. V was trimmed by 0 bases and J by 2 bases, leaving 10 bases between them. The length of the CDR3 is 15 residues. Germline V gene lookup returns CDR1 MGHRA and CDR2 YSYEKL. CDR3 bases: TGCGCCAGCAGCCAAGAGGGCTCTACTCAAGAGACCCAGTACTTC. It specifies CASSQEGSTQETQYF.

Here the CDR3 DNA reads TGTGCCAGCAGTCGACGAGACAGGGGGCGTCAAGAGACCCAGTACTTC. Its protein product is CASSRRDRGRQETQYF. The chain recombines TRBV11-2 with TRBJ2-5; 10 positions agree with TRBD1. V was clipped by 6 bases and J by 2 bases; unmatched bases: 9. The germline V gene has CDR1 SGHAT and CDR2 FQNNGV. The CDR3 covers 16 residues.

This clonotype occurred many times. The CDR3 DNA sequence: TGTGCCAGCAGCAGGGGTAGCAATCAGCCCCAGCATTTT. Protein product: CASSRGSNQPQHF. This sequence joins TRBV7-2 and TRBJ1-5, with D possibly being TRBD1 (5 bases). This CDR3 is built from 13 residues. The V gene lost 5 bases and the J gene lost 0 bases, with 5 bases spanning the gap. Germline loops: CDR1 SGHTA, CDR2 FQGNSA.